This T cell receptor beta chain was profiled in a study of blood T cell repertoires in COVID-19. For the study at large: There were acute and convalescent COVID-19 samples, and they came from the United States, Italy and Spain. Nucleic acid was either cDNA or gDNA, and it came from T cells, B-cell-depleted T cells, or PBMCs.

The CDR3 length is 18 residues. Germline assignment: CDR1 LGHDT and CDR2 YNNKEL (reference sequence). The V segment lost 0 bases and the J segment 6 bases; nucleotides outside the gene matches: 10. Residents of 24 US areas, aged roughly 18 to 89 years, made up the participants. Which cohort a participant joined came from the clinical history participants gave. Libraries were prepared by immunoSEQ multiplex PCR; TCRdb keeps only in-frame clonotypes and omits some of them. The top ten clones hold roughly 0.94% of a sample with 350,000 or so clones, roughly 84% of them seen once. The sample taken for sequencing was PBMCs or T cells enriched from blood (not recorded which). The receptor comes from a woman in her 30s who had recovered from COVID-19. The rearrangement uses TRBV3-1 (or the pseudogene TRBV3-2) and TRBJ1-4; 10 bases map to TRBD1. The CDR3 nucleotides are TGTGCCAGCAGCCAAGACCGAGGCCGGGGACAGGGGTATGAAAAACTGTTTTTT. It specifies CASSQDRGRGQGYEKLFF.